This TCR beta chain came from a study of blood T cell repertoires in COVID-19 (dated by TCRdb to about 2020). Broadly, across the study: Samples covering the acute and convalescent phases of COVID-19 were provided by collaborators in the United States, Italy and Spain. Samples were obtained from the ongoing ImmuneRACE study (first 160 participants) and from roughly 1,300 subjects provided by 6 global collaborators. A de-identified subject ID, COVID-19 status, age in years and sex were almost always included in the sample metadata. The material from the prospective study consisted of cDNA or gDNA derived from T cells, B-cell-depleted T cells, or PBMCs. A freely available public database, intended as a resource for researchers studying the immune response to SARS-CoV-2, is where the repertoires were released. HLA class I and class II types, where available, came from metadata supplied by the sample provider rather than from assay-based typing. The dataset comprised deeply sampled blood TCRbeta repertoires from subjects exposed to, actively infected with, or recovered from COVID-19.

Broad study findings and their caveats: How much clinical and demographic metadata was included differed by source and by participant, and the metadata was provided uncurated.

Comment on this clone: No antigen is known for it. Base qualities are not recorded, but no much larger clone differs from it by a single base.

The collaborating institutions used their own protocols to collect whole blood in K2EDTA tubes. For TCRbeta analysis, collaborator samples were shipped as frozen whole blood, as isolated PBMCs, or as DNA extracted from either sample type. The CDR3, from cysteine to phenylalanine, totals 13 residues. Only the CDR3 portion is preserved as DNA: 39 bases, with reading frame beginning at the first base. CDR1 LNHDA and CDR2 SQIVND were looked up in the germline V gene (reference sequence). Trimming removed 5 bases from V and 2 bases from J, leaving 10 bases between the germline ends. The immunoSEQ Assay, a bias-controlled multiplex PCR, was used to amplify TCRbeta CDR3 regions from genomic DNA. As for how the authors treated the data: The number of nucleated cells in each sample was estimated by amplification of reference gene primers within the assay. Sequence reads were collapsed and filtered to measure the absolute abundance of every unique TCRbeta CDR3 rearrangement. For each sample, productive Simpson clonality was calculated by taking the square root of Simpson's diversity index across productive rearrangements. TCRdb holds this immuneACCESS table with in-frame rearrangements only. Some clones are missing; in checked studies, unresolved V genes explain under half, and the rest has no known cause. V, J and clone size derive from that table, while D and trimming were established from the DNA sequence. The sample contains about 99,000 clones, about 90% of them found a single time. The ten largest clonotypes hold about 16% of the sample.

The clonotype originates from a man aged 50-59 years with acute or convalescent COVID-19. The sequencing sample was made of peripheral blood. The chain links TRBV19 with TRBJ2-7; TRBD1 is a weak D gene call, 6 bases matching. The sequenced DNA is TGTGCCAGTAGTCCCCAGGGGACCTACGAGCAGTACTTC. Translation gives CASSPQGTYEQYF.